This T cell receptor (beta chain) was recovered during a study of blood T cell repertoires in COVID-19. Looking at the study overall: Samples came from the United States, Italy and Spain, spanning acute and convalescent COVID-19.

The CDR3 sequence is 14 residues long. V lost 3 bases and J lost 5, with 13 bases in between. The V gene's germline CDR1 is SNHLY and CDR2 FYNNEI. Only in-frame clones appear in the TCRdb table, and some are missing; sequencing was by immunoSEQ multiplex PCR. The repertoire holds roughly 50,000 clones, with 80% to 95% as singletons. The material sequenced was peripheral blood. This rearrangement joins TRBV2 to TRBJ1-1; D remains unclear. This TCR was sampled from a man aged 50 or older with active COVID-19. CDR3 sequence: CASSDLGGLTEAFF. The DNA of the CDR3 is TGTGCCAGCAGTGATTTGGGAGGCCTGACTGAAGCTTTCTTT.